A single sample is the source of the 5 T cell receptor beta chains below, sequenced in a study of cytomegalovirus exposure and HLA in healthy donors. The PCR employed 60 Vbeta primers together with 13 Jbeta primers. The assay was immunoSEQ multiplex PCR, and TCRdb's table has in-frame clones only and misses some. The sample lists about 180,000 clones, roughly 85% seen once, with under 0.75% in the top ten. The specimen was PBMCs. The receptors were sampled from a woman aged 40 to 50 in good health and CMV-seronegative.

This sequence joins TRBV5-5 and TRBJ2-6, with a tentative D call TRBD1 (5 bases). This CDR3 has 14 amino acids. Germline CDR1 is SGHKS and CDR2 is YYEKEE (reference sequence). V dropped 6 bases and J dropped 4 bases, with 11 bases sitting between them. The CDR3: CASTGWGGANVLTF. The CDR3 nucleotides are TGTGCCAGCACCGGTTGGGGCGGGGCCAACGTCCTGACTTTC.

The chain has TRBV27 and TRBJ2-3; a possible D gene is TRBD1 (5 bases). Germline V lookup: CDR1 MNHEY, CDR2 SMNVEV (reference sequence). This CDR3 has 15 residues. The ends were cut back, 5 bases at V and 4 bases at J, with 16 bases in the middle. CDR3 nucleotides: TGTGCCAGCAGTCCTGATTGGGGCAGGGCAGATACGCAGTATTTT. Protein product: CASSPDWGRADTQYF.

The genes are TRBV5-1 and TRBJ2-5, with 7 bases fitting TRBD2. Germline loops: CDR1 SGHRS, CDR2 YFSETQ. The J segment lost 4 bases and the V segment lost 5 bases, leaving 5 bases of the junction unmatched. The CDR3 is made up of 13 amino acids. The DNA for the CDR3 is TGCGCCAGCAGTGGGTCGGGAGGAGAGACCCAGTACTTC. Protein sequence: CASSGSGGETQYF.

The gene calls are TRBV6-1 and TRBJ1-1; D may be TRBD1 (5 bases). The germline V gene has CDR1 MNHNS and CDR2 SASEGT. The V gene lost 6 bases and the J gene lost 5 bases, with 10 bases spanning the gap. The CDR3 extends over 12 amino acids. CDR3 sequence (DNA): TGTGCCAGCAGCTTTAGGGGAACTGAAGCTTTCTTT. Amino acids: CASSFRGTEAFF.

This CDR3 reads CSVGLAGVRETQYF. The CDR3 nucleotides are TGCAGCGTTGGGCTAGCGGGAGTCAGAGAGACCCAGTACTTC. The chain employs TRBV29-1 and TRBJ2-5; 10 bases agree with TRBD2. The CDR3 sequence is 14 residues long. In germline, CDR1 is SQVTM, CDR2 ANQGSEA. V trimming: 4 bases; J trimming: 4 bases; junction bases outside the gene matches: 6.